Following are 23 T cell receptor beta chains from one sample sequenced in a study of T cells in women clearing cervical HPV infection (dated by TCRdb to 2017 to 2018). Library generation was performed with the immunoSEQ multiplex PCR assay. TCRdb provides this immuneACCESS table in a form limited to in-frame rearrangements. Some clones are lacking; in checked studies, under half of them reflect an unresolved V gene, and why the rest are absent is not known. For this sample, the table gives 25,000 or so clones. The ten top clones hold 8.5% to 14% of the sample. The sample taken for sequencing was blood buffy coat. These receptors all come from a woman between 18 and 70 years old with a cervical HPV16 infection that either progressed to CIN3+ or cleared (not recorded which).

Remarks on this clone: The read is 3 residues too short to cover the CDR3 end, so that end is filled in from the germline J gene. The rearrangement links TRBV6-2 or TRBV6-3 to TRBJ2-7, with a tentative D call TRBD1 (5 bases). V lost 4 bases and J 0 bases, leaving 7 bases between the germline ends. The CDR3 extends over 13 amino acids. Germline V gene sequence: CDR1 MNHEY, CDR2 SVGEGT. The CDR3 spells CASSSTVSYEQYF. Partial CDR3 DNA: TGTGCCAGCAGTTCGACAGTCTCCTACGAG.

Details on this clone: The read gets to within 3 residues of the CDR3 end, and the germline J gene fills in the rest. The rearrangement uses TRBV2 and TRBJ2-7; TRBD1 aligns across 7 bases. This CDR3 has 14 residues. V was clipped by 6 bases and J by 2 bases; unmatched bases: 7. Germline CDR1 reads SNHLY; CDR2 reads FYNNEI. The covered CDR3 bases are TGTGCCAGCAGGGGGCTGGGACAGCCCTACGAG. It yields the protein CASRGLGQPYE. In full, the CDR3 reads CASRGLGQPYEQYF.

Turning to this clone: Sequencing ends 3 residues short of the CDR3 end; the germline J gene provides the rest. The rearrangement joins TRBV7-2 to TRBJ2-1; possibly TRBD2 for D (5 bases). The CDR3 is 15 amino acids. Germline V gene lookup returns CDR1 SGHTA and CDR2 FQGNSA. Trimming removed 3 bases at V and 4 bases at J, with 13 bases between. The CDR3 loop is CASSFMSGPYNEQFF. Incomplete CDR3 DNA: TGTGCCAGCAGCTTTATGAGCGGTCCGTACAATGAG. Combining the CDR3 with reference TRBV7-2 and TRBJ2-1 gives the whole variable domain GAGVSQSPSNKVTEKGKDVELRCDPISGHTALYWYRQSLGQGLEFLIYFQGNSAPDKSGLPSDRFSAERTGGSVSTLTIQRTQQEDSAVYLCASSFMSGPYNEQFFGPGTRLTVL.

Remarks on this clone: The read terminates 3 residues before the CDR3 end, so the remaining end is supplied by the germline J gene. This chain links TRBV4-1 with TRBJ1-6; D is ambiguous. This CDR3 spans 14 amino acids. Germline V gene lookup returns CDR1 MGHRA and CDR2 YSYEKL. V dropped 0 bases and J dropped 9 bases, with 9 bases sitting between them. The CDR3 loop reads CASSQERVGSPLHF. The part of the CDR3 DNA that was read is TGCGCCAGCAGCCAAGAGCGGGTAGGTTCACCC.

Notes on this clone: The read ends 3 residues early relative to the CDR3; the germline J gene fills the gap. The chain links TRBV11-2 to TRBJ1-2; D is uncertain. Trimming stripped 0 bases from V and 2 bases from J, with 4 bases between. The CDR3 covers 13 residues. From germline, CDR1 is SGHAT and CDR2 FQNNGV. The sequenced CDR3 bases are TGTGCCAGCAGCTTAGACAGAAACTATGGC. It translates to CASSLDRNYG. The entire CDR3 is CASSLDRNYGYTF.

The covered CDR3 bases are TGTGCCAGCAGCTTACCAGGAGGGGTCGAG. This sequence encodes CASSLPGGVE. The whole CDR3 sequence reads CASSLPGGVEQYF. The chain couples TRBV7-8 to TRBJ2-7, with D possibly matching TRBD2 (6 bases). The sequence runs out 3 residues before the end of the CDR3; the remainder is reconstructed from the germline J gene. V lost 2 bases and J lost 6, with 11 bases in between. The CDR3 consists of 13 residues. Germline lookup yields CDR1 SGHVS and CDR2 FQNEAQ.

CDR3 DNA, as far as it was read: TGCGCCAGCAATTCCCGACCAGGGAGTCGGAACACCGGGGAG. It specifies CASNSRPGSRNTGE. The CDR3 as a whole reads CASNSRPGSRNTGELFF. The V gene is TRBV4-1, the J gene TRBJ2-2; D might be TRBD1 or TRBD2, each matching 5 bases. Read data end 3 residues before the CDR3 end; the end is taken from the germline J gene. Germline CDR1 MGHRA, CDR2 YSYEKL. Trimming left V 7 bases short and J 1 base short, with 19 bases between. This CDR3 comprises 17 residues.

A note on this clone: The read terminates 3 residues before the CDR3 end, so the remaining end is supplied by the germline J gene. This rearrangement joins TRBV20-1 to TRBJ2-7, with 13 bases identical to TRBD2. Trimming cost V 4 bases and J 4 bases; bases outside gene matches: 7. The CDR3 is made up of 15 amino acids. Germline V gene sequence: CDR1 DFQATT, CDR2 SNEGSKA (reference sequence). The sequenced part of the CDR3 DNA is TGCAGTGCTACTAGGGGGACTAGCGGGAAATACGAG. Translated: CSATRGTSGKYE. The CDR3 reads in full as CSATRGTSGKYEQYF.

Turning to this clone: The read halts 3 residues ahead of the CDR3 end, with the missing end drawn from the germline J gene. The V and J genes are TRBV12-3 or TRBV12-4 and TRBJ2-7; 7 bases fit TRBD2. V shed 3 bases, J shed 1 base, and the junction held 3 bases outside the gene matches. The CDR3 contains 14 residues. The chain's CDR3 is CASSFGGDSYEQYF. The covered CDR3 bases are TGTGCCAGCAGTTTTGGGGGGGATTCCTACGAG.

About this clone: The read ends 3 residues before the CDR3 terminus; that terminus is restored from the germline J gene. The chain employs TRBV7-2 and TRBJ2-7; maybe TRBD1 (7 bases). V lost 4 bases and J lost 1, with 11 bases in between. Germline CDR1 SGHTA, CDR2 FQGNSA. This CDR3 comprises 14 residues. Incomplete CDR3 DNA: TGTGCCAGCAGCTGGGCGGGACAGTCCTACGAG. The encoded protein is CASSWAGQSYE. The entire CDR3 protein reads CASSWAGQSYEQYF.

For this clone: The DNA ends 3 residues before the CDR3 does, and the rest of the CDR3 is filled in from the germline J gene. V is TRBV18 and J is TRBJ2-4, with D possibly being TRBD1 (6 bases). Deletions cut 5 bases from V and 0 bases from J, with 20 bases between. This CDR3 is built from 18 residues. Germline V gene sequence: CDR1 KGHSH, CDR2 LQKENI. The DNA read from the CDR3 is TGTGCCAGCTCATCTCCTTTACGGACAGACCTAGCCAAAAACATT. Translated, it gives CASSSPLRTDLAKNI. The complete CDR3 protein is CASSSPLRTDLAKNIQYF.

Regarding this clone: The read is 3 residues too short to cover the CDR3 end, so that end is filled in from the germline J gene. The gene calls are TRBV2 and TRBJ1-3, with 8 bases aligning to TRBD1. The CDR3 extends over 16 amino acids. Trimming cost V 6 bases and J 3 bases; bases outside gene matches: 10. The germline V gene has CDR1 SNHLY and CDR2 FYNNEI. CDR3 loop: CASRPIGQGGGNTIYF. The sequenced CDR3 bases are TGTGCCAGCAGACCGATTGGACAGGGCGGTGGAAACACC.

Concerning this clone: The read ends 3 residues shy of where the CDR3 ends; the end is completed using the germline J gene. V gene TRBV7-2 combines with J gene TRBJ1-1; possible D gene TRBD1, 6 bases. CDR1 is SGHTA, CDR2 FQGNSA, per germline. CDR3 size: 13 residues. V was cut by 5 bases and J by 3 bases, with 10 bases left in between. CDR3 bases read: TGTGCCAGCAGCGGGGACAAACACACTGAA. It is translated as CASSGDKHTE. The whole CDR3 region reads CASSGDKHTEAFF.

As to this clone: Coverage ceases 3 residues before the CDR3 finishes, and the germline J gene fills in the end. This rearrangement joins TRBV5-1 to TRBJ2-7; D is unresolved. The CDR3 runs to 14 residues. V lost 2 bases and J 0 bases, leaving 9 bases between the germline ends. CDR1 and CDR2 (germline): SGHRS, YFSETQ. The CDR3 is CASSFGPSSYEQYF. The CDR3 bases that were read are TGCGCCAGCAGCTTCGGCCCTAGCTCCTACGAG.

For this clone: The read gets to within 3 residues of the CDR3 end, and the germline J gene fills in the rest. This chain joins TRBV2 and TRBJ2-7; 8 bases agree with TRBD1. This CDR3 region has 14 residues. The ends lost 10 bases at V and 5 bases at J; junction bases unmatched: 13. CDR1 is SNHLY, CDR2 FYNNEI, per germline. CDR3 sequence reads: CAIDRGPLADEQYF. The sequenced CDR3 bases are TGTGCCATAGACAGGGGCCCTTTGGCCGACGAG.

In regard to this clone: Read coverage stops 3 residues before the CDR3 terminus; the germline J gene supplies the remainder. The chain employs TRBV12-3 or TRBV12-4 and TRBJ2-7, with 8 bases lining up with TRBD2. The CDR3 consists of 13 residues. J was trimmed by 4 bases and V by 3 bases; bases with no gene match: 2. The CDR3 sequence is CASSFGLAYEQYF. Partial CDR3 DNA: TGTGCCAGCAGTTTCGGACTAGCTTACGAG.

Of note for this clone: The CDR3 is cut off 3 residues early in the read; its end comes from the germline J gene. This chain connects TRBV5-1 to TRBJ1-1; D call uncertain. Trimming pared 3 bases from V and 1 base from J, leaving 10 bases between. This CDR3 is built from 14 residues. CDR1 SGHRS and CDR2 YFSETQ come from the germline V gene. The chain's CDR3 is CASSSSTTNTEAFF. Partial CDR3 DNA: TGCGCCAGCAGCTCCTCAACAACGAACACTGAA.

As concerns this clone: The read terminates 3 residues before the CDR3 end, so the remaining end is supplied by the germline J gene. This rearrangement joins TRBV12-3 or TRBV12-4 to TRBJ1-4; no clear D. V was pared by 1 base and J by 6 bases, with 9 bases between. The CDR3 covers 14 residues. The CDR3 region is CASSLEFLDEKLFF. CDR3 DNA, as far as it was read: TGTGCCAGCAGTTTAGAGTTTCTAGATGAAAAA.

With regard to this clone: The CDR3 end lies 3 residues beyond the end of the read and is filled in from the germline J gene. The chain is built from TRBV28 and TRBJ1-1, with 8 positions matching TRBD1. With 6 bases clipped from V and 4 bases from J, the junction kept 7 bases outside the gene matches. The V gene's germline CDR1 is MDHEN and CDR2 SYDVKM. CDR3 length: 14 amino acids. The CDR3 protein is CASRDRVRFTEAFF. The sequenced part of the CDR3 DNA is TGTGCCAGCAGGGACAGGGTTCGATTCACTGAA.

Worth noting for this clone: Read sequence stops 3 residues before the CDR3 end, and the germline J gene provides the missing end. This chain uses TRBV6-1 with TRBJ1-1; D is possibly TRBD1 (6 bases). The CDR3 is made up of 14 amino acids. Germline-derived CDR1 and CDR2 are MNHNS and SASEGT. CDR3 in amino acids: CASSASGTPGGAFF. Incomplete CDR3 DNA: TGTGCCAGCAGTGCTTCCGGGACACCGGGGGGG.

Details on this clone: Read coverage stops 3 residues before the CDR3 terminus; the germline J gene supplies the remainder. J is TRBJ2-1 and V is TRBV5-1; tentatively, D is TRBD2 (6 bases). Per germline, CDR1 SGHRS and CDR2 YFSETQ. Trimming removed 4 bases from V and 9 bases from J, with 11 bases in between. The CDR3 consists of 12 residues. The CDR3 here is CASSPAAGEQFF. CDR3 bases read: TGCGCCAGCAGCCCAGCAGCGGGTGAG.

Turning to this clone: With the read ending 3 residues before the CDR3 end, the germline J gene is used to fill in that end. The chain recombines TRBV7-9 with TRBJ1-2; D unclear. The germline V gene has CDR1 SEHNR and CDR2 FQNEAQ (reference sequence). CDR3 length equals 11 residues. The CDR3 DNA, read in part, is TGTGCCAGCAGCCCCAACTACGAC. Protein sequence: CASSPNYD. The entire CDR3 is CASSPNYDYTF.

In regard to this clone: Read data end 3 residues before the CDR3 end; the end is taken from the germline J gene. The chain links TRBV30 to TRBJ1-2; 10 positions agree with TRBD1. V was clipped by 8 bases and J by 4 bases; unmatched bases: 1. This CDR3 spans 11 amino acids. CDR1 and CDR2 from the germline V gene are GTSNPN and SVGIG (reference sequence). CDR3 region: CARDRGYGYTF. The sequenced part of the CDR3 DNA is TGTGCCAGGGACAGGGGCTATGGC.